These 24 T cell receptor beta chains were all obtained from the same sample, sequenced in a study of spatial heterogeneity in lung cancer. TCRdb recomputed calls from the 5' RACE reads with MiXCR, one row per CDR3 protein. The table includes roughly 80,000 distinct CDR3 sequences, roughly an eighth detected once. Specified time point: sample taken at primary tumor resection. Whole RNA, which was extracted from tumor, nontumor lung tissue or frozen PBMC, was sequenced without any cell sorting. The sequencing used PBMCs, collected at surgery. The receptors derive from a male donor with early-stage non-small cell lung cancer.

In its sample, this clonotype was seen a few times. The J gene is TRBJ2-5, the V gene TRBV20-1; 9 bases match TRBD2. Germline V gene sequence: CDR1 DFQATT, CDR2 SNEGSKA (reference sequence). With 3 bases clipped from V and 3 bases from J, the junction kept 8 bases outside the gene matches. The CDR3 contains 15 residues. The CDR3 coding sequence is TGCAGTGCTAGGGACAGCGGGGGGCCCAAAGAGACCCAGTACTTC. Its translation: CSARDSGGPKETQYF.

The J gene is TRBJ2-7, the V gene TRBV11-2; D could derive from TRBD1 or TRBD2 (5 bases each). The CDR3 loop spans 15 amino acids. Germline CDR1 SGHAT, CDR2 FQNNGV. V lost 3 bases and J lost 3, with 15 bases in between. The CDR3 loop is CASSLEAGSFYEQYF. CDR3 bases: TGTGCCAGCAGCTTGGAGGCAGGGAGCTTCTACGAGCAGTACTTC.

The CDR3 protein is CASSFGLAGGSYEQYF. Written as DNA, the CDR3 is TGCGCCAGCAGCTTCGGACTAGCGGGAGGGTCCTACGAGCAGTACTTC. This chain uses TRBV5-1 with TRBJ2-7, with 15 bases that match TRBD2. J was trimmed by 1 base and V by 2 bases; bases with no gene match: 1. Per the germline V gene, CDR1 is SGHRS and CDR2 is YFSETQ. CDR3 size: 16 residues.

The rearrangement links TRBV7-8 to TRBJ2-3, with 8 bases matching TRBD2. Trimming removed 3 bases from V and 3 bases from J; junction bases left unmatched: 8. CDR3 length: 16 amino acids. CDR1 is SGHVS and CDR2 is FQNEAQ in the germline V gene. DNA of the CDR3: TGTGCCAGCAGCTTTGGCGGGAGGAGACCGACAGATACGCAGTATTTT. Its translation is CASSFGGRRPTDTQYF.

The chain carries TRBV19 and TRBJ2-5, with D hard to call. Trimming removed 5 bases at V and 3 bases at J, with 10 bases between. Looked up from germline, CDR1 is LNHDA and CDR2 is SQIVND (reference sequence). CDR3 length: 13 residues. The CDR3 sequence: CASSPRTEETQYF. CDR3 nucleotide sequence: TGTGCCAGTAGTCCCCGGACCGAAGAGACCCAGTACTTC.

CDR3 in amino acids: CSVVTGPETQYF. CDR3 DNA: TGCAGCGTAGTGACAGGACCAGAGACCCAGTACTTC. The chain combines TRBV29-1 with TRBJ2-5; D might be TRBD1 (6 bases). The V and J ends lost 6 bases and 4 bases respectively, with 12 bases between them. Germline loops: CDR1 SQVTM, CDR2 ANQGSEA. The CDR3 has 12 amino acids.

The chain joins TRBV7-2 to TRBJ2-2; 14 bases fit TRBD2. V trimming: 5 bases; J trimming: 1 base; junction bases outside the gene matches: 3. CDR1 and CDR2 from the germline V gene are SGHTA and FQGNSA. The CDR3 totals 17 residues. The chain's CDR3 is CASSPGLAGENTGELFF. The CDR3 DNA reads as TGTGCCAGCAGCCCGGGACTAGCGGGAGAGAACACCGGGGAGCTGTTTTTT.

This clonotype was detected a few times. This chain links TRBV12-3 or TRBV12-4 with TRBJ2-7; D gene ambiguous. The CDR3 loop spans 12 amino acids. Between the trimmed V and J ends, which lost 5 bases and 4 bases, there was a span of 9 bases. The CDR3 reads CASSRNRYEQYF. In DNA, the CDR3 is TGTGCCAGCAGTCGGAATCGTTACGAGCAGTACTTC.

CDR3 DNA sequence: TGTGCCATCAGTGAGACGGTATTAGAGACCCAGTACTTC. As protein: CAISETVLETQYF. The rearrangement links TRBV10-3 to TRBJ2-5; D remains ambiguous. Trimming shortened V by 2 bases and J by 4 bases, and 8 bases separated the two germline ends. Germline V gene lookup returns CDR1 ENHRY and CDR2 SYGVKD. The CDR3 runs to 13 residues.

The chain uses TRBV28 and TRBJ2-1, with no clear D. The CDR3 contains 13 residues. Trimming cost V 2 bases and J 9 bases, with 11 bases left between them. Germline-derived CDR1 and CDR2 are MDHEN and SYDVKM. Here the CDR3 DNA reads TGTGCCAGCAGTTTACCCCGTTTGGGTGAGCAGTTCTTC. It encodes CASSLPRLGEQFF.

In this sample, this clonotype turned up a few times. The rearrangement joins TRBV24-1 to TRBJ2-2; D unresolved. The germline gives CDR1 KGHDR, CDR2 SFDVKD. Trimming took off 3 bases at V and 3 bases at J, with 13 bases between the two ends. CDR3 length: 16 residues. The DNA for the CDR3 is TGTGCCACCAGTGATCTTCCCCCCGATGACACCGGGGAGCTGTTTTTT. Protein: CATSDLPPDDTGELFF.

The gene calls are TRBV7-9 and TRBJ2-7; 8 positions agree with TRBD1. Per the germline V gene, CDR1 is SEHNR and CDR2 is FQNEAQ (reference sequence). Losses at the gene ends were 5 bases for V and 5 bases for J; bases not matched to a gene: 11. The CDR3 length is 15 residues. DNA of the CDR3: TGTGCCAGCAGCCCTCCCGGGACAGGAGTCCACGAGCAGTACTTC. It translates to CASSPPGTGVHEQYF.

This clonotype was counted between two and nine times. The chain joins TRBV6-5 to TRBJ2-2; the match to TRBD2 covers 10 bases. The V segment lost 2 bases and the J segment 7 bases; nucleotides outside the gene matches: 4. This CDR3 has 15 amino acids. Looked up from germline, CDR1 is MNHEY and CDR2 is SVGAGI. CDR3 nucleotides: TGTGCCAGCAGTTACAGGACTAGCGGAGGCGGGGAGCTGTTTTTT. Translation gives CASSYRTSGGGELFF.

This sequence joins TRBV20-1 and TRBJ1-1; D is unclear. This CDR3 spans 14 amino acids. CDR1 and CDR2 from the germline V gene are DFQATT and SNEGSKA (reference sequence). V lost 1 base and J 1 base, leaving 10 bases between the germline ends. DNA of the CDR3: TGCAGTGCTAGAGGAGAGATTAAGAACACTGAAGCTTTCTTT. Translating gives CSARGEIKNTEAFF.

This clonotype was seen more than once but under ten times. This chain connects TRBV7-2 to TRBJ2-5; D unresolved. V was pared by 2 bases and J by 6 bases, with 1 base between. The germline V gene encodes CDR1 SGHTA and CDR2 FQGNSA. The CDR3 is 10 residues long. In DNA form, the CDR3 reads TGTGCCAGCAGCTTAAAGACCCAGTACTTC. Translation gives CASSLKTQYF.

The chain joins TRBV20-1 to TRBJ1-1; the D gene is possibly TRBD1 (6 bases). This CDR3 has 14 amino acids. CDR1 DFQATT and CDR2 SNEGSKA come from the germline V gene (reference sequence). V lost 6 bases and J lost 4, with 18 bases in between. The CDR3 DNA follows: TGCAGTGCCGATCCCGAGGGGGGACGCACTGAAGCTTTCTTT. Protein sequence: CSADPEGGRTEAFF.

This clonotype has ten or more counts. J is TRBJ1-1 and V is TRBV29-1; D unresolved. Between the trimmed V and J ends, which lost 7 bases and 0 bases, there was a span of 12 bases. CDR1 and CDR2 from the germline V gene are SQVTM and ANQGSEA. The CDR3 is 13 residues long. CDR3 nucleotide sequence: TGCAGCGGACTAAAATTCCTGAACACTGAAGCTTTCTTT. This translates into CSGLKFLNTEAFF.

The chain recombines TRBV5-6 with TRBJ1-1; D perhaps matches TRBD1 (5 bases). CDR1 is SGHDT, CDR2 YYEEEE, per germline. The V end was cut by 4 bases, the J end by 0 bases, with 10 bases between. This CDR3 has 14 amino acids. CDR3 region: CASSRGNMNTEAFF. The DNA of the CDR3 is TGTGCCAGCAGCCGGGGGAACATGAACACTGAAGCTTTCTTT.

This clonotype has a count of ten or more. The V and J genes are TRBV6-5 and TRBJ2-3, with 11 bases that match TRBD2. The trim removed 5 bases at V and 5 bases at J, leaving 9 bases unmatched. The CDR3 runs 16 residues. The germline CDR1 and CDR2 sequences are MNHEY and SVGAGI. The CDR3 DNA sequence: TGTGCCAGCAGTCCTTCACTAGCGGGAGTTCAAGATACGCAGTATTTT. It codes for CASSPSLAGVQDTQYF.

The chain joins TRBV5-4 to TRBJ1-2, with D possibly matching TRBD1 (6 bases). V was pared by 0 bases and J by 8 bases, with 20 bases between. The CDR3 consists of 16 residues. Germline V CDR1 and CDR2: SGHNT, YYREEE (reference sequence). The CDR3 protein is CASSLVTGTFRRGYTF. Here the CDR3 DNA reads TGTGCCAGCAGCTTGGTTACCGGGACATTCCGTAGAGGCTACACCTTC. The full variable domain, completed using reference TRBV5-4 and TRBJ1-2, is ETGVTQSPTHLIKTRGQQVTLRCSSQSGHNTVSWYQQALGQGPQFIFQYYREEENGRGNFPPRFSGLQFPNYSSELNVNALELDDSALYLCASSLVTGTFRRGYTFGSGTRLTVV.

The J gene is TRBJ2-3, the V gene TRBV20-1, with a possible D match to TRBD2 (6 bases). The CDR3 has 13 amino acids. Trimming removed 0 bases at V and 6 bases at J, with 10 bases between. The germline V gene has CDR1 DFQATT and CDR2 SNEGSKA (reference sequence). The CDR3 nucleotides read TGCAGTGCTAGAGACGGGGGACGGGATACGCAGTATTTT. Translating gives CSARDGGRDTQYF.

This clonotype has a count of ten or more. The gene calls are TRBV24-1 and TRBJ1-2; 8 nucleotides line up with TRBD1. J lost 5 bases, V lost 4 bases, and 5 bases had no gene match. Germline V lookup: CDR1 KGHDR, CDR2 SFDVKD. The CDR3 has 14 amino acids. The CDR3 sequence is CATSDSDRVYGYTF. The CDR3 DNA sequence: TGTGCCACCAGTGACTCGGACAGGGTGTATGGCTACACCTTC.

The CDR3 nucleotides read TGCGCCAGCAGCTCTCAAGGGTGGGGAGAAGAGACCCAGTACTTC. Its translation is CASSSQGWGEETQYF. The chain combines TRBV5-1 with TRBJ2-5, with D tentatively TRBD2 (5 bases). V lost 3 bases to trimming and J lost 3 bases, with 15 bases between them. Germline V lookup: CDR1 SGHRS, CDR2 YFSETQ. This CDR3 region has 15 residues.

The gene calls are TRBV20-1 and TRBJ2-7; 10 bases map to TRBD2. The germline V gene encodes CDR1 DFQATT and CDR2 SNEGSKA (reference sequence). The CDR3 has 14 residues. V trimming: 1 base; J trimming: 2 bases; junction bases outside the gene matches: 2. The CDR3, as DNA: TGCAGTGCTAGAGCTAGCGGGGGAACCTACGAGCAGTACTTC. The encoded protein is CSARASGGTYEQYF.